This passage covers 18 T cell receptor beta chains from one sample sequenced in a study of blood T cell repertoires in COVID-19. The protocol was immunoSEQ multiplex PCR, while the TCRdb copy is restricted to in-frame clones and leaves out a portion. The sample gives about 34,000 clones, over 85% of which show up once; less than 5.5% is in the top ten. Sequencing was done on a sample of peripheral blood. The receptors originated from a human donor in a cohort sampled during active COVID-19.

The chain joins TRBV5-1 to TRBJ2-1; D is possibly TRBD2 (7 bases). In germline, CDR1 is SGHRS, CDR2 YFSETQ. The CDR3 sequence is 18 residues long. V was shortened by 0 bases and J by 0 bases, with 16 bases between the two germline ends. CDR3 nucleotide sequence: TGCGCCAGCAGCTTGGTGGGAGGGCTAGGGGGCTCCTACAATGAGCAGTTCTTC. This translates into CASSLVGGLGGSYNEQFF. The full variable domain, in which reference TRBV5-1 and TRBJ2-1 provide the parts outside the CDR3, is KAGVTQTPRYLIKTRGQQVTLSCSPISGHRSVSWYQQTPGQGLQFLFEYFSETQRNKGNFPGRFSGRQFSNSRSEMNVSTLELGDSALYLCASSLVGGLGGSYNEQFFGPGTRLTVL.

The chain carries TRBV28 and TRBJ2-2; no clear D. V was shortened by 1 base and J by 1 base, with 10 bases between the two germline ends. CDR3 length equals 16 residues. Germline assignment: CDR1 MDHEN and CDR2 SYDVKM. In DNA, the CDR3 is TGTGCCAGCAGTTTATATATATCCCGGAACACCGGGGAGCTGTTTTTT. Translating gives CASSLYISRNTGELFF.

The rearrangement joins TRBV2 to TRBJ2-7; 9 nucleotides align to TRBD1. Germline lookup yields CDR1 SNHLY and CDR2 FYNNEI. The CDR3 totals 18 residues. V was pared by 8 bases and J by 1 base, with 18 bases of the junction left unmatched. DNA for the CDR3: TGTGCCAGCCTGGATATTGGGGGACGGGGACAGGGTTCCTACGAGCAGTACTTC. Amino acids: CASLDIGGRGQGSYEQYF.

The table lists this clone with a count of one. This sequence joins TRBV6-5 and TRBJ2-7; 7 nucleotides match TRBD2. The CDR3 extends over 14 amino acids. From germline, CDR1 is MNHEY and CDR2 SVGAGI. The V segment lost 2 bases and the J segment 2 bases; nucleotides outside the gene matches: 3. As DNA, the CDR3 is TGTGCCAGCAGTTACCAAGCGGGGACCTACGAGCAGTACTTC. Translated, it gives CASSYQAGTYEQYF.

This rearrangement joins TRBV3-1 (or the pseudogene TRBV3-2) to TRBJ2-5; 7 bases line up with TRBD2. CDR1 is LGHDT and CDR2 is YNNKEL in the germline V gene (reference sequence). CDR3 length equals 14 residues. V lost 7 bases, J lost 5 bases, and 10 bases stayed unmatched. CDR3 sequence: CASTNLAATETQYF. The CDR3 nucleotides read TGTGCCAGCACTAACCTAGCGGCCACGGAGACCCAGTACTTC.

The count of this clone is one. CDR3 residues: CSVDSPGTSGSHEQYF. Written as DNA, the CDR3 is TGCAGCGTTGATTCCCCCGGGACTAGCGGGAGCCACGAGCAGTACTTC. The chain combines TRBV29-1 with TRBJ2-7; 14 nucleotides line up with TRBD2. V dropped 3 bases and J dropped 5; count of bases not matched to a gene: 9. The length of the CDR3 is 16 residues. Germline loops: CDR1 SQVTM, CDR2 ANQGSEA.

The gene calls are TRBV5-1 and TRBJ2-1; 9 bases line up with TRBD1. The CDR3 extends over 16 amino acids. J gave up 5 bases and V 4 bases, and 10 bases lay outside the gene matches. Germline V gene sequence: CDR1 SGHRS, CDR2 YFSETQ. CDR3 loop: CASSHNRDRAHNEQFF. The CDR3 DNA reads TGCGCCAGCAGCCATAACCGGGACAGGGCCCACAATGAGCAGTTCTTC.

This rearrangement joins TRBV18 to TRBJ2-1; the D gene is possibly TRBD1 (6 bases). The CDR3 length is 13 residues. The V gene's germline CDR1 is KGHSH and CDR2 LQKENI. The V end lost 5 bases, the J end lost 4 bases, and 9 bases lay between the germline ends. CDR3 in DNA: TGTGCCAGCTCAATAGGACAGTACAATGAGCAGTTCTTC. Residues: CASSIGQYNEQFF.

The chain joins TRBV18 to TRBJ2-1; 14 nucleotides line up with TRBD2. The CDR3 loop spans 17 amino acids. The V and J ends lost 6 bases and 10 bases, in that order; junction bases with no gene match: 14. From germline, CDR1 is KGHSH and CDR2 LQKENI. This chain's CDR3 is CASSRTPGTSGGLEQFF. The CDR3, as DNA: TGTGCCAGCTCGCGTACTCCCGGGACTAGCGGGGGCCTCGAGCAGTTCTTC.

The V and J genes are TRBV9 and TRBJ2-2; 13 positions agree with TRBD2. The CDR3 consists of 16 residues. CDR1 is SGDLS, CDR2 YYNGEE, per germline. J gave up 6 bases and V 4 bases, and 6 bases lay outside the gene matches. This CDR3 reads CASSSGTSGKAGELFF. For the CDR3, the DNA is TGTGCCAGCAGCTCCGGGACTAGCGGGAAGGCCGGGGAGCTGTTTTTT.

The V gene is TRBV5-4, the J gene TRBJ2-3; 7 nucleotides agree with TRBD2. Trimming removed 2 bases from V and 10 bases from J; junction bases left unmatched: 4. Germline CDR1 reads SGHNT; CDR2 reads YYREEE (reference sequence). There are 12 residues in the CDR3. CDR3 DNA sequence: TGTGCCAGCAGCTTAGATAGCGGGCCGCAGTATTTT. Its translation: CASSLDSGPQYF.

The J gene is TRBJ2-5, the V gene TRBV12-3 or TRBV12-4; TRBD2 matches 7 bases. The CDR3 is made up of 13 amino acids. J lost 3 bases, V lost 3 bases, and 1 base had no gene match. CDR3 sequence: CASSFTSEETQYF. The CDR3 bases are TGTGCCAGCAGTTTTACTAGCGAAGAGACCCAGTACTTC.

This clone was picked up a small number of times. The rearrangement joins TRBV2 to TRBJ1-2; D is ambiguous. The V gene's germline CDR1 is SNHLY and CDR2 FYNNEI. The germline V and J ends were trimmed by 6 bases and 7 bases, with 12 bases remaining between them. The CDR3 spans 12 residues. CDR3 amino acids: CASSPGWGGYTF. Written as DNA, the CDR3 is TGTGCCAGCAGCCCGGGGTGGGGTGGCTACACCTTC. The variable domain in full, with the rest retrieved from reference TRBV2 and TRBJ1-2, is EPEVTQTPSHQVTQMGQEVILRCVPISNHLYFYWYRQILGQKVEFLVSFYNNEISEKSEIFDDQFSVERPDGSNFTLKIRSTKLEDSAMYFCASSPGWGGYTFGSGTRLTVV.

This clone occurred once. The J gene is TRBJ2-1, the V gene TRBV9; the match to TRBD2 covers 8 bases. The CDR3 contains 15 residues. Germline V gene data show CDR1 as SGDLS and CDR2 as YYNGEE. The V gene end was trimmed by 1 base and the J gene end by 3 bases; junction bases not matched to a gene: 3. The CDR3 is CASSVSGGHYNEQFF. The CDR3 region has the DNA TGTGCCAGCAGCGTAAGCGGGGGCCACTACAATGAGCAGTTCTTC.

CDR3 bases: TGTGCCAGCAGCCAACTAGCGGAGAACACCGGGGAGCTGTTTTTT. Encoded protein: CASSQLAENTGELFF. J is TRBJ2-2 and V is TRBV3-1 (or the pseudogene TRBV3-2); 7 bases fit TRBD2. Germline CDR1 is LGHDT and CDR2 is YNNKEL (reference sequence). The CDR3 is 15 residues long. With 2 bases clipped from V and 1 base from J, the junction kept 1 base outside the gene matches.

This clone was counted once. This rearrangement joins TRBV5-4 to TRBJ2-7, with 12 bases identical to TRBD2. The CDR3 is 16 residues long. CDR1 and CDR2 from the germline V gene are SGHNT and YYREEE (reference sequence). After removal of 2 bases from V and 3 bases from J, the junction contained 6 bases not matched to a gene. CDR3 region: CASSLTSGGPSYEQYF. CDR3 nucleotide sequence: TGTGCCAGCAGCTTAACTAGCGGGGGGCCCAGCTACGAGCAGTACTTC.

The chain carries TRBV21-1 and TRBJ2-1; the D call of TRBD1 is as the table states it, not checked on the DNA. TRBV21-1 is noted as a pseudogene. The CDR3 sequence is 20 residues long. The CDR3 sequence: CASSKCKLLGGRGRRHEQFF. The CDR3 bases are TGTGCCAGCAGCAAATGTAAGCTTTTGGGGGGCAGGGGGCGACGACATGAGCAGTTCTTC.

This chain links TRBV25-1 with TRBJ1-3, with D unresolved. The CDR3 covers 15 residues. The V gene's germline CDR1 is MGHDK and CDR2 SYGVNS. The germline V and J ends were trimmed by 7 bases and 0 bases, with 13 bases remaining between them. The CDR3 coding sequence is TGTGCCAGCACCTCTTCCTCCTTCTCTGGAAACACCATATATTTT. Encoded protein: CASTSSSFSGNTIYF.